This is a list of T cell receptor beta chains from one sample in a study of shared clonotypes between healthy human individuals. Produced via immunoSEQ multiplex PCR; TCRdb's table is partial and in-frame only. Of roughly 110,000 clones in the sample, around 65% were seen once. Material for sequencing was memory CD8+ T cells sorted from blood. These TCRs come from a woman in her twenties or thirties in good health. The CDR3 runs from the conserved cysteine through the conserved F or W. D genes are given only for firm matches. A clone size is listed for some rows: how often the clone was seen (once, few, many), or a class if it is expanded.

CDR3 protein	CDR3 DNA	D gene	clone size	V gene	J gene
CASRVITGQGQPQHF	TGTGCCAGCCGAGTCATCACAGGGCAGGGTCAGCCCCAGCATTTT	-	-	TRBV28	TRBJ1-5
CASSDPRFDRRSGANVLTF	TGTGCCAGCAGTGACCCGAGATTTGACCGCCGCTCTGGGGCCAACGTCCTGACTTTC	-	-	TRBV2	TRBJ2-6
CASSPEGSNTGELFF	TGTGCCAGCAGCCCGGAGGGGTCGAACACCGGGGAGCTGTTTTTT	-	once	TRBV4-2	TRBJ2-2
CSARQGAFF	TGCAGTGCTAGACAGGGAGCTTTCTTT	-	-	TRBV20-1	TRBJ1-1
CASSLRSDGQFDEQYF	TGCGCCAGCAGCCTGAGATCCGACGGCCAATTCGACGAGCAGTACTTC	-	-	TRBV5-1	TRBJ2-7
CASSPEGPYEQYF	TGTGCCAGCAGCCCGGAAGGCCCCTACGAGCAGTACTTC	-	-	TRBV5-4	TRBJ2-7
CSAKTAFEQYF	TGCAGTGCTAAGACAGCTTTCGAGCAGTACTTC	-	-	TRBV20-1	TRBJ2-7
CASSMTPPAEPQHF	TGTGCCAGTAGTATGACACCCCCAGCGGAGCCCCAGCATTTT	-	-	TRBV19	TRBJ1-5
CASSLWDRETGNTIYF	TGTGCCAGCAGCTTATGGGACAGGGAAACTGGAAACACCATATATTTT	TRBD1	-	TRBV7-9	TRBJ1-3
CASIPGLYSNQPQHF	TGTGCCAGCATCCCGGGCCTGTATAGCAATCAGCCCCAGCATTTT	-	-	TRBV28	TRBJ1-5
CASSEEAGGYNEQFF	TGTGCCAGCAGTGAAGAGGCGGGAGGGTACAATGAGCAGTTCTTC	TRBD2	few	TRBV6-1	TRBJ2-1
CASSEGLGQGYNEQFF	TGTGCCAGCAGTGAAGGTCTCGGACAGGGATACAATGAGCAGTTCTTC	TRBD1	few	TRBV25-1	TRBJ2-1
CASSVRAVSTDTQYF	TGTGCCAGCAGCGTAAGGGCGGTTAGCACAGATACGCAGTATTTT	-	-	TRBV9	TRBJ2-3
CASSSPSTGDYGYTF	TGTGCCAGCAGCTCACCATCGACAGGGGACTATGGCTACACCTTC	TRBD1	-	TRBV5-4	TRBJ1-2
CASSVGGSGETQYF	TGTGCCAGCAGCGTAGGGGGGTCTGGGGAGACCCAGTACTTC	-	-	TRBV9	TRBJ2-5
CASSYGLAGSYEQYF	TGTGCCAGCAGTTACGGACTAGCGGGATCCTACGAGCAGTACTTC	TRBD2	-	TRBV6-5	TRBJ2-7
CASSQEGVGDRPCEQFF	TGCGCCAGCAGCCAAGAAGGGGTGGGGGACAGACCTTGTGAGCAGTTCTTC	TRBD1	-	TRBV4-1	TRBJ2-1
CSVESGPSGNTIYF	TGCAGCGTTGAATCGGGCCCCTCTGGAAACACCATATATTTT	-	-	TRBV29-1	TRBJ1-3
CASTSTVTSGNTIYF	TGTGCCAGTACCAGCACAGTGACCTCTGGAAACACCATATATTTT	-	many	TRBV19	TRBJ1-3
CASSLATGGYEQYF	TGTGCCAGCAGCTTAGCGACAGGGGGGTACGAGCAGTACTTC	TRBD1	-	TRBV7-2	TRBJ2-7
CASSARPSGPYEQYF	TGTGCCAGCAGCGCAAGACCCAGCGGTCCCTACGAGCAGTACTTC	-	few	TRBV9	TRBJ2-7
CASSAHRDGTYEQYF	TGTGCCAGCAGCGCACACCGGGACGGGACCTACGAGCAGTACTTC	-	-	TRBV7-9	TRBJ2-7
CASSEASGVFTSYEQYF	TGTGCCAGCAGTGAAGCTAGCGGGGTATTTACCTCCTACGAGCAGTACTTC	TRBD2	-	TRBV25-1	TRBJ2-7
CASSLISAGGRPNEQFF	TGCGCCAGCAGCCTTATAAGTGCGGGAGGCAGGCCCAATGAGCAGTTCTTC	TRBD2	-	TRBV4-1	TRBJ2-1
CASSLASGPAGYTF	TGTGCCAGCAGCTTAGCTTCGGGGCCCGCTGGCTACACCTTC	-	few	TRBV7-9	TRBJ1-2
CASRIAGTVNTEAFF	TGTGCCAGCAGGATCGCCGGGACGGTGAACACTGAAGCTTTCTTT	-	-	TRBV2	TRBJ1-1
CASSQMTMDEQFF	TGCGCCAGCAGCCAGATGACTATGGATGAGCAGTTCTTC	-	many	TRBV4-1	TRBJ2-1
CASSLGTSSSGANVLTF	TGTGCCAGCAGCTTAGGGACTAGCAGCTCTGGGGCCAACGTCCTGACTTTC	TRBD2	-	TRBV11-3	TRBJ2-6
CASSLTGRLTGKPEQYF	TGTGCCAGCAGCTTAACCGGGAGATTGACAGGGAAACCCGAGCAGTACTTC	-	once	TRBV7-9	TRBJ2-7
CASDSEGHQPQHF	TGTGCCAGCGACAGCGAGGGTCACCAGCCCCAGCATTTT	-	-	TRBV6-1	TRBJ1-5
CASSAKLAGGYTGELFF	TGTGCCAGCAGTGCAAAACTAGCGGGAGGATACACCGGGGAGCTGTTTTTT	TRBD2	-	TRBV6-1	TRBJ2-2
CASSNTLNTGELFF	TGTGCCAGCAGTAACACTCTGAACACCGGGGAGCTGTTTTTT	-	-	TRBV6-6	TRBJ2-2
CASSLIWSSNSYEQYF	TGCGCCAGCAGCTTGATTTGGTCGTCTAACTCCTACGAGCAGTACTTC	-	-	TRBV5-1	TRBJ2-7
CASSVATGVYEQYF	TGTGCCAGCAGCGTAGCCACGGGAGTCTACGAGCAGTACTTC	-	-	TRBV9	TRBJ2-7
CACEGGLTALNEQFF	TGTGCCTGCGAAGGTGGACTAACCGCTCTTAATGAGCAGTTCTTC	-	few	TRBV30	TRBJ2-1
CASSPEGWGRSNQPQHF	TGTGCCAGCAGTCCCGAGGGTTGGGGCAGAAGCAATCAGCCCCAGCATTTT	-	-	TRBV27	TRBJ1-5
CASSFGAISSSYEQYF	TGTGCCAGCAGCTTCGGCGCAATCTCGAGCTCCTACGAGCAGTACTTC	-	-	TRBV7-4	TRBJ2-7
CASSIDGTEGMNTEAFF	TGTGCCAGTAGTATAGATGGGACGGAAGGAATGAACACTGAAGCTTTCTTT	-	-	TRBV19	TRBJ1-1
CASSLPFIYSNQPQHF	TGCGCCAGCAGCTTACCTTTTATTTATAGCAATCAGCCCCAGCATTTT	-	-	TRBV5-1	TRBJ1-5
CASSQDHRGRDNEQFF	TGTGCCAGCAGCCAAGATCATCGCGGGCGAGACAATGAGCAGTTCTTC	-	-	TRBV14	TRBJ2-1
CASSSRTGKNSGNTIYF	TGTGCCAGCAGTTCCCGGACAGGGAAGAACTCTGGAAACACCATATATTTT	TRBD1	-	TRBV27	TRBJ1-3